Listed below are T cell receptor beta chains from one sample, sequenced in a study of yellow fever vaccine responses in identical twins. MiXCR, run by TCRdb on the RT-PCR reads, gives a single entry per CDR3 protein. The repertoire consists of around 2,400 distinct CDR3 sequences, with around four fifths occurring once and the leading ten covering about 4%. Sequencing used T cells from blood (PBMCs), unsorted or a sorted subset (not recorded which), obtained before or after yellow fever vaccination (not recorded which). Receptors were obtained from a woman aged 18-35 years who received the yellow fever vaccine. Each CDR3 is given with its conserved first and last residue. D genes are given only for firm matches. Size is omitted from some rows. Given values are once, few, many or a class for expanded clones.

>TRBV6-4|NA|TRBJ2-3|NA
CASSLDPQGTDTQYF
TGTGCCAGCAGCCTGGACCCGCAGGGCACAGATACGCAGTATTTT
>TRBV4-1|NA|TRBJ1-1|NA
CASSQADRSNTEAFF
TGCGCCAGCAGCCAAGCGGACAGATCGAACACTGAAGCTTTCTTT
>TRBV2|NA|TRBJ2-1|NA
CASSGRDNYSYNEQFF
TGTGCCAGCAGTGGAAGGGATAACTACTCCTACAATGAGCAGTTCTTC
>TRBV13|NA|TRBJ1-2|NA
CASSEGGYTF
TGTGCCAGCAGCGAGGGGGGCTACACCTTC
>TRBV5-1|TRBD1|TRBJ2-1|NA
CASSPKTGKTYNEQFF
TGCGCCAGCAGCCCCAAGACAGGGAAAACCTACAATGAGCAGTTCTTC
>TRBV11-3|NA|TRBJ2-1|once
CASSFTVGRSYNEQFF
TGTGCCAGCAGCTTTACTGTGGGGAGGTCCTACAATGAGCAGTTCTTC
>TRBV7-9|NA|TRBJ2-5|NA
CASSLHGAQETQYF
TGTGCCAGCAGCCTACATGGCGCCCAAGAGACCCAGTACTTC
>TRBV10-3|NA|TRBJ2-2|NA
CAISDWQNTGELFF
TGTGCCATCAGTGATTGGCAGAACACCGGGGAGCTGTTTTTT
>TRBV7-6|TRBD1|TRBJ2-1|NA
CASSDRVGEQFF
TGTGCCAGCAGCGACAGGGTGGGTGAGCAGTTCTTC
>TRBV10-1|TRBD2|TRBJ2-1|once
CASSDDLTSGHEQFF
TGCGCCAGCAGTGACGACTTGACTAGCGGTCATGAGCAGTTCTTC
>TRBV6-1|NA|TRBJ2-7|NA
CASTPENSYEQYF
TGTGCCAGCACCCCCGAGAACTCCTACGAGCAGTACTTC
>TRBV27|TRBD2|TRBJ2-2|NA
CASSWDSGRFGELFF
TGTGCCAGCAGTTGGGATAGCGGGAGGTTCGGGGAGCTGTTTTTT
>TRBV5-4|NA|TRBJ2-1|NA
CASSLGADPYNEQFF
TGTGCCAGCAGCTTGGGGGCGGACCCCTACAATGAGCAGTTCTTC
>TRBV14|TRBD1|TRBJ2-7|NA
CASSREGQRQYF
TGTGCCAGCAGCCGAGAGGGACAGAGGCAGTACTTC
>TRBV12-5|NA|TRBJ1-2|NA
CASGLVGVQGYGYTF
TGTGCTAGTGGTTTGGTAGGGGTGCAGGGATATGGCTACACCTTC
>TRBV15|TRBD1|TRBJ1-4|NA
CATSGPGQDAEKLFF
TGTGCCACCAGCGGGCCGGGACAGGATGCTGAAAAACTGTTTTTT
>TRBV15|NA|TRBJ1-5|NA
CATSREVSYQPQHF
TGTGCCACCAGCAGAGAGGTCAGCTATCAGCCCCAGCATTTT
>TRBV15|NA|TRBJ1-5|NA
CATSREKGEWQPQHF
TGTGCCACCAGCAGAGAAAAGGGAGAGTGGCAGCCCCAGCATTTT
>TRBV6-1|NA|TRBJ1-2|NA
CASSEDGTLYGYTF
TGTGCCAGCAGTGAAGATGGGACTCTCTATGGCTACACCTTC
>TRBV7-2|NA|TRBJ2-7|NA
CASSLVGGIPYEQYF
TGTGCCAGCAGCTTAGTCGGCGGAATACCGTACGAGCAGTACTTC
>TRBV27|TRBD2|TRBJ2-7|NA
CASSSSGRFYEQYF
TGTGCCAGCAGTTCTAGCGGGAGGTTCTACGAGCAGTACTTC
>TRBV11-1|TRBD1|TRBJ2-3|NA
CASSSWTGVTDTQYF
TGTGCCAGCAGCTCGTGGACAGGGGTCACAGATACGCAGTATTTT
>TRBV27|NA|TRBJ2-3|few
CASSPSTDTQYF
TGTGCCAGCAGTCCTAGCACAGATACGCAGTATTTT
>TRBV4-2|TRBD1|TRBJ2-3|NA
CASSQDPGQGTDTQYF
TGTGCCAGCAGCCAAGATCCGGGACAGGGCACAGATACGCAGTATTTT
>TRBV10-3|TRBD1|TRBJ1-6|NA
CAIRGQSNSPLHF
TGTGCCATCAGGGGACAGAGTAATTCACCCCTCCACTTT
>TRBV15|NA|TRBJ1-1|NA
CATSRPDILGSEAFF
TGTGCCACCAGCCGCCCGGATATACTAGGGAGTGAAGCTTTCTTT
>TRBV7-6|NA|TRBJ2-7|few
CASSRDTYEQYF
TGTGCCAGCAGCCGTGACACCTACGAGCAGTACTTC
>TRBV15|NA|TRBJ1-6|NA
CATSSNRRNNSPLHF
TGTGCCACCAGCTCCAACAGACGCAATAATTCACCCCTCCACTTT
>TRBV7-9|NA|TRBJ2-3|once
CASSLAWGAGANTDTQYF
TGTGCCAGCAGCTTAGCGTGGGGGGCAGGGGCGAACACAGATACGCAGTATTTT
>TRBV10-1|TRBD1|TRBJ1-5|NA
CATVGTDRALNQPQHF
TGCGCCACGGTAGGGACGGACAGGGCCCTCAATCAGCCCCAGCATTTT
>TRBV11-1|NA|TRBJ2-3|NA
CASSIAPGRGTNTQYF
TGTGCCAGCAGCATAGCACCGGGACGGGGGACGAATACGCAGTATTTT
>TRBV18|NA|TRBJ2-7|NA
CASSPGSASSYEQYF
TGTGCCAGCTCACCAGGCAGTGCTAGCTCCTACGAGCAGTACTTC
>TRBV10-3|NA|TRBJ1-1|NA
CAISESVRTEAFF
TGTGCCATCAGTGAGTCGGTGAGGACTGAAGCTTTCTTT
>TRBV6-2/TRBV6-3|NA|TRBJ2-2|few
CASSYSSEMNTGELFF
TGTGCCAGCAGTTACTCGTCGGAGATGAACACCGGGGAGCTGTTTTTT
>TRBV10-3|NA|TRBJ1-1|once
CAISATANTEAFF
TGTGCCATCAGTGCGACAGCGAACACTGAAGCTTTCTTT
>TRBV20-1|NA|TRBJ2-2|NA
CSARGAVNTGELFF
TGCAGTGCTAGAGGAGCGGTGAACACCGGGGAGCTGTTTTTT
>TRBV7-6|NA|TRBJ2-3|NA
CASSLTNSFGDTQYF
TGTGCCAGCAGCTTAACCAACAGCTTCGGAGATACGCAGTATTTT
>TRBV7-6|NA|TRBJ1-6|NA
CASSLQGSSPLHF
TGTGCCAGCAGCCTACAGGGAAGCTCACCCCTCCACTTT
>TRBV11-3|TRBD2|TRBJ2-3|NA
CASSATRLAGDTQYF
TGTGCCAGCAGCGCCACTAGACTAGCGGGAGATACGCAGTATTTT
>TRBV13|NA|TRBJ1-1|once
CASTLSGQPSTEAFF
TGTGCCAGCACTCTTAGCGGCCAGCCTAGCACTGAAGCTTTCTTT
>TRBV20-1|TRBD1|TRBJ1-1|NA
CSVPQGAITEAFF
TGCAGTGTTCCACAGGGGGCCATCACTGAAGCTTTCTTT
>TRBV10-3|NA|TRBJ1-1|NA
CAISGAGPLTEAFF
TGTGCCATCAGTGGGGCAGGTCCTTTGACTGAAGCTTTCTTT
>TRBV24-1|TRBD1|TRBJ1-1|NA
CATSDSGTANTEAFF
TGTGCCACCAGTGATTCCGGGACAGCGAACACTGAAGCTTTCTTT
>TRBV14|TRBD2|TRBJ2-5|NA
CASSQIAGARRETQYF
TGTGCCAGCAGCCAAATAGCGGGGGCGAGGCGAGAGACCCAGTACTTC
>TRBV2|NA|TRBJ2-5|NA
CASSETTGIGETQYF
TGTGCCAGCAGTGAAACTACAGGGATCGGGGAGACCCAGTACTTC
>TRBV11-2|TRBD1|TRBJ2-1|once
CASSATGSSYNEQFF
TGTGCCAGCAGTGCGACAGGGAGCTCCTACAATGAGCAGTTCTTC
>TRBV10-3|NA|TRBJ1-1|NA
CAIRTGVNTEAFF
TGTGCCATCAGGACAGGAGTGAACACTGAAGCTTTCTTT
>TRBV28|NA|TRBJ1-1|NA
CASSLYTEAFF
TGTGCCAGCAGTCTATACACTGAAGCTTTCTTT
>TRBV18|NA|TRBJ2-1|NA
CASSPPSYNEQFF
TGTGCCAGCTCACCGCCCAGTTACAATGAGCAGTTCTTC
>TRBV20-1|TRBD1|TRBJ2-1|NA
CSARKPGQGHNEQFF
TGCAGTGCTAGAAAACCGGGACAGGGCCACAATGAGCAGTTCTTC
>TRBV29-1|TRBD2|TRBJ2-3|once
CSVEAGVGGTQYF
TGCAGCGTTGAGGCGGGAGTGGGTGGTACGCAGTATTTT
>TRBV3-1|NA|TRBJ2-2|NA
CASSQEHYTAVGELFF
TGTGCCAGCAGCCAAGAGCACTATACGGCGGTCGGGGAGCTGTTTTTT